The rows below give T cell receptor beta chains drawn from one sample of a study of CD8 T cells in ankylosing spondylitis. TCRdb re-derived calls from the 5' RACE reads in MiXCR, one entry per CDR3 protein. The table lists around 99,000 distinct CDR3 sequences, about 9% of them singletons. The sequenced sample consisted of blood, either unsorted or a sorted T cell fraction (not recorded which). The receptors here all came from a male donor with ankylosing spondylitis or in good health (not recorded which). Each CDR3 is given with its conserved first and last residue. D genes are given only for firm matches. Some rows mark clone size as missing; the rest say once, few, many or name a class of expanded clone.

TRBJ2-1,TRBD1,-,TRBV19,TGTGCCAGTTCCAGGGGGCAGAACAATGAGCAGTTCTTC,CASSRGQNNEQFF
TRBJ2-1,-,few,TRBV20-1,TGCAGTGCTCCTTCCTTGGCAACGGGGAATGAGCAGTTCTTC,CSAPSLATGNEQFF
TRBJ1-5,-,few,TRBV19,TGTGCCAGTAGTATAGTCGGCACTCAGCCCCAGCATTTT,CASSIVGTQPQHF
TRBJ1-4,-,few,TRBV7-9,TGTGCCAGCAGCACCCGAGTGGGTCGTAATGAAAAACTGTTTTTT,CASSTRVGRNEKLFF
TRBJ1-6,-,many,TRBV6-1,TGTGCCAGCAGTCCCGGGAATGGTTCACCCCTCCACTTT,CASSPGNGSPLHF
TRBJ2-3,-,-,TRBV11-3,TGTGCCAGCAGCTCCCGCTCAGATACGCAGTATTTT,CASSSRSDTQYF
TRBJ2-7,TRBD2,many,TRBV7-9,TGTGCCAGCAGTCCCGGGACTACGATCTCCTACGAGCAGTACTTC,CASSPGTTISYEQYF
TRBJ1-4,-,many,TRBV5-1,TGCGCCAGCAGCCCTGTCGGGGGGAGTAATGAAAAACTGTTTTTT,CASSPVGGSNEKLFF
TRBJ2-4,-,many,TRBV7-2,TGTGCCAGCAGCTTAGAACTGGGTCGGGTTCAGTACTTC,CASSLELGRVQYF
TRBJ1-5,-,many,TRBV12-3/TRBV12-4,TGTGCCAGCAGTTATTCTTACAGGGAAATGTACCAGCCCCAGCATTTT,CASSYSYREMYQPQHF
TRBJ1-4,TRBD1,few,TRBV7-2,TGTGCCAGCAGCGCACAGGGGGCGGGTGAAAAACTGTTTTTT,CASSAQGAGEKLFF
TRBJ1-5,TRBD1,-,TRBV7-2,TGTGCCAGCAGCCAGAGGACAGGGAGGGATCAGCCCCAGCATTTT,CASSQRTGRDQPQHF
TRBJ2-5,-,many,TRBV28,TGTGCCAGCAGTTTTGGCGTCGGTCAAGAGACCCAGTACTTC,CASSFGVGQETQYF
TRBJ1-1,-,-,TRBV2,TGTGCCAGCAGTGGTTTGACAACCAACACTGAAGCTCTCTTT,CASSGLTTNTEALF
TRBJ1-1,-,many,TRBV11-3,TGTGCCAGCAGCTTAAGGCCGGGTCAAGGCACTGAAGCTTTCTTT,CASSLRPGQGTEAFF